The 13 T cell receptor beta chains below all came from one sample that was sequenced in a study of blood T cell repertoires in COVID-19. The method was immunoSEQ multiplex PCR; TCRdb's version includes in-frame clones alone and lacks a portion of them. The repertoire holds more than 200,000 clones, with approximately 90% as singletons. The sequenced sample was PBMCs or T cells enriched from blood (not recorded which). The receptors here all came from a woman aged 25-40 years with acute COVID-19.

The chain couples TRBV4-2 to TRBJ1-3; D is uncertain. The germline V gene has CDR1 LGHNA and CDR2 YNFKEQ. The length of the CDR3 is 16 residues. With 4 bases removed from V and 0 bases from J, the gap between germline ends came to 13 bases. The CDR3 loop is CASSPRGGFSGNTIYF. Here the CDR3 DNA reads TGTGCCAGCAGCCCTCGAGGCGGCTTCTCTGGAAACACCATATATTTT.

J is TRBJ2-7 and V is TRBV2; D is ambiguous. This CDR3 is built from 12 residues. V was trimmed by 4 bases and J by 4 bases, leaving 8 bases between them. Germline-derived CDR1 and CDR2 are SNHLY and FYNNEI. The CDR3 here is CASSVRGYEQYF. The CDR3 nucleotides are TGTGCCAGCAGTGTCCGCGGATACGAGCAGTACTTC.

The chain has TRBV27 and TRBJ2-1; the match to TRBD1 covers 8 bases. Losses at the gene ends were 9 bases for V and 6 bases for J; bases not matched to a gene: 4. Looked up from germline, CDR1 is MNHEY and CDR2 is SMNVEV (reference sequence). There are 12 residues in the CDR3. CDR3 sequence (DNA): TGTGCCAGTCGGACAGGGCCCAATGAGCAGTTCTTC. Translation: CASRTGPNEQFF.

This clone came up a few times. The chain links TRBV18 to TRBJ1-5, with D possibly being TRBD1 (6 bases). Trimming took 4 bases from V and 3 from J, leaving 16 bases between them. Per germline, CDR1 KGHSH and CDR2 LQKENI. This CDR3 region has 16 residues. The CDR3: CASSQSQGPLNQPQHF. The CDR3 coding sequence is TGTGCCAGCTCACAATCACAGGGTCCCCTCAATCAGCCCCAGCATTTT.

The chain links TRBV9 to TRBJ1-2; D call uncertain. Trimming took 3 bases from V and 4 from J, leaving 22 bases between them. The CDR3 contains 17 residues. Germline V gene data show CDR1 as SGDLS and CDR2 as YYNGEE. The CDR3 sequence: CASSGVGQPLGGYGYTF. The CDR3, as DNA: TGTGCCAGCAGCGGGGTGGGCCAACCCCTCGGAGGCTATGGCTACACCTTC. The whole variable domain, remainder taken from reference TRBV9 and TRBJ1-2, is DSGVTQTPKHLITATGQRVTLRCSPRSGDLSVYWYQQSLDQGLQFLIQYYNGEERAKGNILERFSAQQFPDLHSELNLSSLELGDSALYFCASSGVGQPLGGYGYTFGSGTRLTVV.

Only a few counts were recorded for this clone. The chain carries TRBV7-8 and TRBJ1-2; 7 bases match TRBD1. Germline CDR1 and CDR2: SGHVS and FQNEAQ. V trimming: 4 bases; J trimming: 6 bases; junction bases outside the gene matches: 17. The CDR3 runs to 17 residues. The CDR3 loop is CASSWTRDSWGRHGYTF. CDR3 bases: TGTGCCAGCAGCTGGACCCGGGACAGTTGGGGAAGGCATGGCTACACCTTC.

V usage is TRBV20-1 and J usage is TRBJ2-4; TRBD2 agrees at 12 bases. The CDR3 is 15 amino acids. Germline CDR1 reads DFQATT; CDR2 reads SNEGSKA (reference sequence). Trimming removed 3 bases from V and 6 bases from J; junction bases left unmatched: 6. The CDR3 nucleotides read TGCAGTGCTAGTGTTCCTAGCGGGAGGGCAAACATTCAGTACTTC. Amino acids: CSASVPSGRANIQYF.

The CDR3 region has the DNA TGTGCCAGCGGCCCGAGCGGGAGTCTTTACGAGCAGTACTTC. Protein sequence: CASGPSGSLYEQYF. The genes are TRBV7-9 and TRBJ2-7; 8 nucleotides agree with TRBD2. The J segment lost 4 bases and the V segment lost 8 bases, leaving 10 bases of the junction unmatched. Germline CDR1 SEHNR, CDR2 FQNEAQ (reference sequence). This CDR3 has 14 amino acids.

The chain combines TRBV19 with TRBJ2-7; a weak D match, TRBD2 (5 bases). V dropped 4 bases and J dropped 5 bases, with 15 bases sitting between them. Germline lookup yields CDR1 LNHDA and CDR2 SQIVND (reference sequence). This CDR3 has 14 residues. The CDR3, as DNA: TGTGCCAGTAGTAAAAGCGGCACCAGCCACGAGCAGTACTTC. Its protein is CASSKSGTSHEQYF.

V gene TRBV7-9 combines with J gene TRBJ2-4; TRBD1 agrees at 11 bases. The CDR3 spans 14 residues. V trimming: 5 bases; J trimming: 8 bases; junction bases outside the gene matches: 5. The germline gives CDR1 SEHNR, CDR2 FQNEAQ (reference sequence). The chain's CDR3 is CASSPGQGVYIQYF. The DNA for the CDR3 is TGTGCCAGCAGCCCGGGACAGGGGGTATACATTCAGTACTTC.

The count of this clone is one. The chain employs TRBV28 and TRBJ1-4; 7 bases are a match to TRBD1. The V and J ends lost 5 bases and 8 bases, in that order; junction bases with no gene match: 14. The germline gives CDR1 MDHEN, CDR2 SYDVKM. The CDR3 is 16 amino acids. The DNA for the CDR3 is TGTGCCAGCAGTAACAAATACAGGGGAAGATTCGAAAAACTGTTTTTT. Its protein is CASSNKYRGRFEKLFF.

The rearrangement links TRBV6-1 to TRBJ2-3; the D gene is possibly TRBD2 (7 bases). This CDR3 has 15 residues. Germline assignment: CDR1 MNHNS and CDR2 SASEGT. The germline V and J ends were trimmed by 4 bases and 4 bases, with 15 bases remaining between them. This CDR3 is CASSGGAGAPDTQYF. CDR3 nucleotides: TGTGCCAGCAGTGGGGGGGCGGGGGCCCCAGATACGCAGTATTTT.

The CDR3 sequence: CASSPGLLADTQYF. The CDR3 DNA sequence: TGTGCCAGCAGTCCGGGACTCTTGGCAGATACGCAGTATTTT. The V and J genes are TRBV5-4 and TRBJ2-3; TRBD2 might be the D (6 bases). The CDR3 sequence is 14 residues long. V lost 5 bases to trimming and J lost 4 bases, with 14 bases between them. Looked up from germline, CDR1 is SGHNT and CDR2 is YYREEE (reference sequence).